The 4 T cell receptor beta chains presented below share a single source sample, sequenced in a study of siplizumab effects on memory and regulatory T cells. This table comes from immunoSEQ multiplex PCR, and its TCRdb copy is limited to in-frame clones, with some not included. The repertoire has 100,000 or so clones, about nine tenths of them found once; the top ten carry about 2.6%. The sample consisted of CD4+ T cells sorted from blood. The origin of the receptors is a human donor in good health. Some clones in this sample may be carry-over from other donors' samples.

The rearrangement joins TRBV15 to TRBJ2-3; 9 positions agree with TRBD2. This CDR3 is 17 amino acids long. Germline V CDR1 and CDR2: LNHNV, YYDKDF (reference sequence). V was pared by 0 bases and J by 4 bases, with 8 bases of the junction left unmatched. The CDR3 region is CATSRDRASGVPDTQYF. The CDR3 bases are TGTGCCACCAGCAGAGATCGAGCTAGCGGGGTTCCAGATACGCAGTATTTT. The full variable domain, its missing parts supplied by reference TRBV15 and TRBJ2-3, is DAMVIQNPRYQVTQFGKPVTLSCSQTLNHNVMYWYQQKSSQAPKLLFHYYDKDFNNEADTPDNFQSRRPNTSFCFLDIRSPGLGDTAMYLCATSRDRASGVPDTQYFGPGTRLTVL.

The chain carries TRBV11-3 and TRBJ1-1, with no clear D. Trimming took off 1 base at V and 3 bases at J, with 6 bases between the two ends. The CDR3 loop spans 13 amino acids. Germline loops: CDR1 SGHNT, CDR2 YENEEA. Here the CDR3 reads CASSLVQDTEAFF. CDR3 in DNA: TGTGCCAGCAGCTTAGTCCAGGACACTGAAGCTTTCTTT.

This clone was seen only a few times. The chain carries TRBV6-1 and TRBJ1-4, with TRBD1 as a possible D gene (5 bases). Trimming pared 2 bases from V and 3 bases from J, leaving 16 bases between. This CDR3 contains 17 residues. CDR1 and CDR2 (germline): MNHNS, SASEGT. This chain's CDR3 is CASSESDRSLSNEKLFF. The CDR3 DNA is TGTGCCAGCAGTGAAAGTGACAGATCCCTATCTAATGAAAAACTGTTTTTT.

CDR3 loop: CASSLENTAYEQYF. The CDR3 bases are TGTGCCAGCAGTTTAGAAAACACCGCCTACGAGCAGTACTTC. The V gene is TRBV28, the J gene TRBJ2-7; D unresolved. Germline CDR1 and CDR2: MDHEN and SYDVKM. V lost 2 bases and J lost 2, with 10 bases in between. There are 14 residues in the CDR3.